The entry below gives a single TCR beta chain sequence along with its context. As handled by the study authors: For nucleated cells, counts were estimated from reference gene primer amplification. The data were produced by immunoSEQ multiplex PCR, yet TCRdb's version contains in-frame clones alone and is incomplete. For V, J and clone size, that table is used; D and trimming come from the DNA. The table shows around 67,000 clones, with approximately 86% occurring only once. The CDR3 has 16 residues. Germline V gene data show CDR1 as SGHRS and CDR2 as YFSETQ. Trimming cost V 0 bases and J 0 bases, with 7 bases left between them. The data originate from a study of blood T cell repertoires in COVID-19. Study overall: From the United States, Italy and Spain came samples of acute and convalescent COVID-19. In each case, the material was cDNA or gDNA derived from T cells, B-cell-depleted T cells, or PBMCs.

The V and J genes are TRBV5-1 and TRBJ1-6; D uncertain. The sequence came from a woman older than 75 with active or convalescent COVID-19. The source material was peripheral blood. The CDR3 region is CASSLVSSSYNSPLHF. The DNA of the CDR3 is TGCGCCAGCAGCTTGGTGTCGAGCTCCTATAATTCACCCCTCCACTTT. The variable domain in full, completed from reference TRBV5-1 and TRBJ1-6, reads KAGVTQTPRYLIKTRGQQVTLSCSPISGHRSVSWYQQTPGQGLQFLFEYFSETQRNKGNFPGRFSGRQFSNSRSEMNVSTLELGDSALYLCASSLVSSSYNSPLHFGNGTRLTVT.